The entry below describes one TCR beta chain. Its antigen remains unknown. The PCR used 60 Vbeta and 13 Jbeta primers. TCRdb's table, derived via immunoSEQ multiplex PCR, lists solely in-frame clones and lacks some. The sample lists more than 110,000 clones, about three quarters occurring once. This entry belongs to a study of cytomegalovirus exposure and HLA in healthy donors. The CDR3 consists of 17 residues. Germline CDR1 and CDR2: MRHNA and SNTAGT. Trimming stripped 11 bases from V and 1 base from J, with 24 bases between. Study outcomes and limitations: Associated with cytomegalovirus, according to the listing, were fewer than 200 TCR beta chains. Among immune exposure information, only CMV serostatus was available. Of the V segments, some could not be distinguished, including TRBV6-2 and TRBV6-3, and were excluded.

This chain uses TRBV6-4 with TRBJ1-3; D may be TRBD1 (5 bases). The TCR sequence derives from a man aged 18 to 35 in good health and CMV-seronegative. The specimen sequenced was PBMCs. CDR3: CAGGECTRVVSGNTIYF. DNA for the CDR3: TGTGCCGGGGGGGAATGTACCAGGGTGGTTTCTGGAAACACCATATATTTT.